A selection of T cell receptor beta chains follows, all from one sample in a study of shared clonotypes between healthy human individuals. Using immunoSEQ multiplex PCR, the repertoire was profiled, and TCRdb retains in-frame clones only, with some absent. The sample yields roughly 2.4 million clones, nearly 97% seen once. The sequencing sample was made of naive CD4+ T cells sorted from blood. All receptors come from a man younger than 35 in good health. The CDR3 runs from the conserved cysteine through the conserved F or W. D genes are given only for firm matches. Size values are once, few and many counts, or a class for expanded clones, and some rows have none.

d_call	clone_size	v_call	j_call	cdr3_aa	cdr3_nt
TRBD2	.	TRBV5-6	TRBJ2-7	CASTMGSGPYEQYF	TGTGCCAGCACCATGGGTAGCGGGCCTTACGAGCAGTACTTC
TRBD2	once	TRBV7-2	TRBJ2-7	CASSKRTSGTYEQYF	TGTGCCAGCAGCAAAAGGACTAGCGGGACCTACGAGCAGTACTTC
TRBD1	once	TRBV6-1	TRBJ2-7	CATGTGTVNYEQYF	TGTGCCACCGGGACAGGGACCGTGAATTACGAGCAGTACTTC
TRBD1	.	TRBV6-1	TRBJ1-1	CASSAVTGVGTEAFF	TGTGCCAGCAGTGCGGTGACAGGGGTGGGCACTGAAGCTTTCTTT
.	.	TRBV6-6	TRBJ2-7	CASRPFTGSYEQYF	TGTGCCAGCAGACCCTTTACTGGATCCTACGAGCAGTACTTC
.	.	TRBV6-6	TRBJ1-1	CASSWGLGGTEAFF	TGTGCCAGCAGCTGGGGACTGGGAGGGACTGAAGCTTTCTTT
TRBD1	.	TRBV7-2	TRBJ2-7	CASSLVSGGEQYF	TGTGCCAGCAGCTTAGTATCAGGGGGCGAGCAGTACTTC
TRBD2	.	TRBV10-3	TRBJ2-5	CAISETSGVQETQYF	TGTGCCATCAGTGAGACTAGCGGGGTTCAAGAGACCCAGTACTTC
.	.	TRBV10-3	TRBJ1-1	CAIRDIPNTEAFF	TGTGCCATCAGGGACATCCCGAACACTGAAGCTTTCTTT
TRBD2	.	TRBV18	TRBJ2-3	CASSPGIAGGGTQYF	TGTGCCAGCTCACCGGGGATAGCGGGAGGAGGTACGCAGTATTTT
TRBD2	.	TRBV5-1	TRBJ2-5	CASSLEAGEETQYF	TGCGCCAGCAGCTTGGAGGCGGGGGAAGAGACCCAGTACTTC
TRBD2	.	TRBV7-6	TRBJ2-2	CASSSTSGSFGELFF	TGTGCCAGCAGCTCGACTAGCGGGAGCTTCGGGGAGCTGTTTTTT
.	.	TRBV12-1	TRBJ2-7	CASSPNSGSSYEQYF	TGTGCCAGCAGCCCTAATAGCGGGAGCTCCTACGAGCAGTACTTC
TRBD1	.	TRBV6-1	TRBJ2-7	CASRYRGPPYEQYF	TGTGCCAGCAGATACAGGGGTCCACCCTACGAGCAGTACTTC
TRBD1	.	TRBV5-1	TRBJ1-1	CASSSGTGNTEAFF	TGCGCCAGCAGCTCCGGGACAGGTAACACTGAAGCTTTCTTT
.	.	TRBV2	TRBJ1-5	CASSRGTENQPQHF	TGTGCCAGCAGCCGGGGTACAGAAAATCAGCCCCAGCATTTT
TRBD2	.	TRBV9	TRBJ2-5	CASSDLAGASGETQYF	TGTGCCAGCAGCGATTTAGCGGGAGCTTCCGGAGAGACCCAGTACTTC
.	.	TRBV19	TRBJ1-1	CASRGGDKTNTEAFF	TGTGCCAGTAGAGGAGGGGACAAAACGAACACTGAAGCTTTCTTT
.	.	TRBV7-3	TRBJ1-2	CASSPGSGSYYGYTF	TGTGCCAGCAGCCCCGGGAGTGGATCCTACTATGGCTACACCTTC
.	.	TRBV28	TRBJ2-7	CASSLGAYEQYF	TGTGCCAGCAGTTTAGGGGCTTACGAGCAGTACTTC
TRBD1	.	TRBV27	TRBJ1-5	CASSPRDRDNQPQHF	TGTGCCAGCAGCCCAAGGGACAGGGACAATCAGCCCCAGCATTTT
.	once	TRBV30	TRBJ1-4	CAWSVPSGKLFF	TGTGCCTGGAGTGTACCCAGCGGAAAACTGTTTTTT
TRBD1	.	TRBV2	TRBJ1-1	CASRGTGGSEAFF	TGTGCCAGCAGGGGGACAGGGGGATCTGAAGCTTTCTTT
.	once	TRBV18	TRBJ2-7	CASSPRRDEQYF	TGTGCCAGCTCACCGCGCAGGGACGAGCAGTACTTC
TRBD1	.	TRBV7-9	TRBJ1-5	CASSLEGAPQHF	TGTGCCAGCAGCTTAGAGGGGGCCCCCCAGCATTTT
.	.	TRBV15	TRBJ1-1	CATSTLGRGLPAFF	TGTGCCACCAGCACACTTGGGAGGGGTTTGCCGGCTTTCTTT
.	.	TRBV21-1	TRBJ1-1	CASSPHNRVRTEAFF	TGTGCCAGCAGCCCTCATAACAGGGTACGGACTGAAGCTTTCTTT
.	.	TRBV10-2	TRBJ1-1	CASSELWQRNAFF	TGCGCCAGCAGTGAGTTGTGGCAGCGAAATGCTTTCTTT
.	.	TRBV21-1	TRBJ1-1	CASSMSARPGPIGTEAFF	TGTGCCAGCAGCATGTCGGCCCGACCGGGTCCCATCGGCACTGAAGCTTTCTTT
.	.	TRBV6-1	TRBJ1-2	CASRALGVYGYTF	TGTGCCAGCAGAGCTTTAGGGGTCTATGGCTACACCTTC
.	.	TRBV7-2	TRBJ1-4	CASRRGPTNEKLFF	TGTGCCAGCAGGAGAGGGCCGACTAATGAAAAACTGTTTTTT
.	.	TRBV10-3	TRBJ1-1	CAINGGTLNTEAFF	TGTGCCATCAATGGAGGAACGCTGAACACTGAAGCTTTCTTT
TRBD1	.	TRBV5-1	TRBJ1-1	CASSWGQGISMNTEAFF	TGCGCCAGCAGCTGGGGACAGGGGATAAGTATGAACACTGAAGCTTTCTTT
TRBD1	.	TRBV5-1	TRBJ1-2	CASSAADRENGYTF	TGCGCCAGCAGCGCAGCGGACAGGGAGAATGGCTACACCTTC
TRBD1	.	TRBV2	TRBJ1-1	CASSEEGARDTEAFF	TGTGCCAGCAGTGAGGAGGGGGCGCGGGACACTGAAGCTTTCTTT
TRBD1	.	TRBV5-1	TRBJ1-4	CASSAGQSGEKLFF	TGCGCCAGCAGCGCGGGACAGTCTGGGGAAAAACTGTTTTTT
.	.	TRBV2	TRBJ2-6	CASSLTSSGANVLTF	TGTGCCAGCAGTCTGACTAGTTCTGGGGCCAACGTCCTGACTTTC
TRBD2	.	TRBV6-5	TRBJ2-3	CASRRLADTDTQYF	TGTGCCAGCCGGCGGCTAGCGGACACAGATACGCAGTATTTT
.	few	TRBV2	TRBJ1-5	CASTTGMSNQPQHF	TGTGCCAGCACCACAGGGATGAGCAATCAGCCCCAGCATTTT
.	.	TRBV2	TRBJ2-7	CASSQRLPRMGFSYEQYF	TGTGCCAGCAGCCAGCGCCTACCGAGGATGGGGTTCTCCTACGAGCAGTACTTC
.	once	TRBV28	TRBJ2-7	CASSSGQDYEQYF	TGTGCCAGCAGTTCTGGACAAGACTACGAGCAGTACTTC
.	.	TRBV7-6	TRBJ2-7	CASSSYERDEQYF	TGTGCCAGCAGCTCCTACGAACGGGACGAGCAGTACTTC